This is a list of T cell receptor beta chains from one sample in a study of blood T cell repertoires in COVID-19. Using immunoSEQ multiplex PCR, the repertoire was profiled, and TCRdb retains in-frame clones only, with some absent. The table lists more than 65,000 clones, 90% to 95% of them singletons. Sequencing was carried out using peripheral blood. These receptor sequences come from a human donor in a cohort sampled during active COVID-19. Both conserved end residues are trimmed from each CDR3. Each record gives: J gene, CDR3 length, clone size, V gene, CDR3 protein. Rows give clone size only sometimes, using once, few, many, or a class for an expanded clone.

j_call: TRBJ1-2
cdr3_length: 11
clone_size: .
v_call: TRBV9
cdr3_aa: ASSVPGGSGYT

j_call: TRBJ1-6
cdr3_length: 18
clone_size: .
v_call: TRBV4-1
cdr3_aa: ASSQDEAGIGSSYNSPLH

j_call: TRBJ1-6
cdr3_length: 17
clone_size: few
v_call: TRBV20-1
cdr3_aa: SASGEQEILVSYNSPLH

j_call: TRBJ2-7
cdr3_length: 16
clone_size: .
v_call: TRBV4-2
cdr3_aa: ASSQDLAPGGHLYEQY

j_call: TRBJ2-7
cdr3_length: 12
clone_size: .
v_call: TRBV27
cdr3_aa: ASSSRDSTYEQY

j_call: TRBJ1-1
cdr3_length: 10
clone_size: .
v_call: TRBV6-5
cdr3_aa: ASTPSGQGAF

j_call: TRBJ2-7
cdr3_length: 16
clone_size: .
v_call: TRBV15
cdr3_aa: ATSGSAPNSGYTYEQY

j_call: TRBJ2-7
cdr3_length: 14
clone_size: .
v_call: TRBV13
cdr3_aa: ASSLGSGAGDYEQY

j_call: TRBJ2-5
cdr3_length: 10
clone_size: .
v_call: TRBV18
cdr3_aa: ASSPSRETQY

j_call: TRBJ1-4
cdr3_length: 12
clone_size: once
v_call: TRBV5-6
cdr3_aa: ASSLVRGNEKLF

j_call: TRBJ2-7
cdr3_length: 16
clone_size: .
v_call: TRBV11-2
cdr3_aa: ASSLSARRTGVSYEQY

j_call: TRBJ2-7
cdr3_length: 16
clone_size: .
v_call: TRBV11-2
cdr3_aa: ASILGTRSGTNSYEQY

j_call: TRBJ1-1
cdr3_length: 17
clone_size: .
v_call: TRBV11-2
cdr3_aa: ASSLPRSRGGSDGTEAF

j_call: TRBJ1-5
cdr3_length: 15
clone_size: .
v_call: TRBV12-2
cdr3_aa: ASRPLGRGRISQPQH

j_call: TRBJ1-6
cdr3_length: 15
clone_size: .
v_call: TRBV19
cdr3_aa: ASSRSWTGNPNSPLH

j_call: TRBJ1-2
cdr3_length: 12
clone_size: .
v_call: TRBV4-3
cdr3_aa: ASSQDRQSYGYT

j_call: TRBJ2-7
cdr3_length: 13
clone_size: .
v_call: TRBV5-1
cdr3_aa: ASSLPGGTLAEQY

j_call: TRBJ2-2
cdr3_length: 11
clone_size: .
v_call: TRBV30
cdr3_aa: AWSASGGWELF